A selection of T cell receptor beta chains follows, all from one sample in a study of blood T cell repertoires in COVID-19. The table came from immunoSEQ multiplex PCR; TCRdb's copy has only in-frame clones and leaves some out. The sample consists of under 500,000 clones, more than 85% of them appearing once. The material sequenced was peripheral blood. These receptors came from a young woman with acute or convalescent COVID-19. CDR3s include the opening cysteine and the closing phenylalanine or tryptophan. Each record gives: clone size, V gene, J gene, D gene, CDR3 DNA, CDR3 protein. A D gene is named only where the DNA matches it firmly. Expanded clones are given a class, and other clones once, few, many or no size at all.

clone size: .; V gene: TRBV3-1/TRBV3-2; J gene: TRBJ1-5; D gene: .; CDR3 DNA: TGTGCCAGCAGCCAAGAATTCGGCGGAAATCAGCCCCAGCATTTT; CDR3 protein: CASSQEFGGNQPQHF
clone size: .; V gene: TRBV23-1; J gene: TRBJ2-7; D gene: .; CDR3 DNA: TGCGCCAGCAGTCAAACAACAGGGTCGTGCTCCTACGAGCAGTACTTC; CDR3 protein: CASSQTTGSCSYEQYF
clone size: once; V gene: TRBV5-1; J gene: TRBJ2-3; D gene: TRBD1; CDR3 DNA: TGCGCCAGCAGCGGGGGGACAGGGGGCACAGATACGCAGTATTTT; CDR3 protein: CASSGGTGGTDTQYF
clone size: few; V gene: TRBV5-1; J gene: TRBJ1-1; D gene: .; CDR3 DNA: TGCGCCAGCACCGGGGTGAAGGACACTGAAGCTTTCTTT; CDR3 protein: CASTGVKDTEAFF
clone size: few; V gene: TRBV9; J gene: TRBJ2-3; D gene: TRBD1; CDR3 DNA: TGTGCCAGCAGCCCGGGACAGGGGGATGCAGATACGCAGTATTTT; CDR3 protein: CASSPGQGDADTQYF
clone size: few; V gene: TRBV6-4; J gene: TRBJ2-7; D gene: .; CDR3 DNA: TGTGCCAGCAGGCGGGGGCGGATTGTCGAGCAGTACTTC; CDR3 protein: CASRRGRIVEQYF
clone size: .; V gene: TRBV19; J gene: TRBJ2-3; D gene: .; CDR3 DNA: TGTGCCAGTACCCTGAATATCGACGGGGATACGCAGTATTTT; CDR3 protein: CASTLNIDGDTQYF
clone size: .; V gene: TRBV5-1; J gene: TRBJ2-5; D gene: .; CDR3 DNA: TGCGCCAGCAGCAGAGATGAGCCCCAAGAGACCCAGTACTTC; CDR3 protein: CASSRDEPQETQYF
clone size: .; V gene: TRBV27; J gene: TRBJ1-6; D gene: TRBD1; CDR3 DNA: TGTGCCAGCAGTCAAATCCGGGACAGGGCTCCCACGGTTGATTCACCCCTCCACTTT; CDR3 protein: CASSQIRDRAPTVDSPLHF
clone size: .; V gene: TRBV7-3; J gene: TRBJ2-2; D gene: TRBD2; CDR3 DNA: TGTGCCAGCAGCTTAACTGGGACTAGCGAGAACACCGGGGAGCTGTTTTTT; CDR3 protein: CASSLTGTSENTGELFF
clone size: .; V gene: TRBV7-9; J gene: TRBJ1-1; D gene: .; CDR3 DNA: TGTGCCAGCAGCTCGACTTTCCCAACGCGGGCGAACACTGAAGCTTTCTTT; CDR3 protein: CASSSTFPTRANTEAFF
clone size: .; V gene: TRBV10-3; J gene: TRBJ1-1; D gene: .; CDR3 DNA: TGTGCCATCAGTGAGACCGGGAAGAACACTGAAGCTTTCTTT; CDR3 protein: CAISETGKNTEAFF
clone size: .; V gene: TRBV28; J gene: TRBJ1-1; D gene: .; CDR3 DNA: TGTGCCAGCAGTTCGACAGGGAACACTGAAGCTTTCTTT; CDR3 protein: CASSSTGNTEAFF
clone size: .; V gene: TRBV29-1; J gene: TRBJ1-2; D gene: .; CDR3 DNA: TGCAGCGTCCGGGGGGACTTCTATGGCTACACCTTC; CDR3 protein: CSVRGDFYGYTF
clone size: .; V gene: TRBV9; J gene: TRBJ1-1; D gene: .; CDR3 DNA: TGTGCCAGCAGCGTAGCGGGTGGAAACACTGAAGCTTTCTTT; CDR3 protein: CASSVAGGNTEAFF
clone size: .; V gene: TRBV6-5; J gene: TRBJ2-5; D gene: .; CDR3 DNA: TGTGCCAGCAGTTCGGGGGGCTCCTTTGGGACCCAGTACTTC; CDR3 protein: CASSSGGSFGTQYF
clone size: .; V gene: TRBV12-5; J gene: TRBJ2-1; D gene: .; CDR3 DNA: TGTGCTAGTGGTTTGGAATACTACAATGAGCAGTTCTTC; CDR3 protein: CASGLEYYNEQFF
clone size: .; V gene: TRBV5-8; J gene: TRBJ2-1; D gene: .; CDR3 DNA: TGTGCCAGCAGCTTGGAAGCGAGCTCCTACAATGAGCAGTTCTTC; CDR3 protein: CASSLEASSYNEQFF
clone size: .; V gene: TRBV28; J gene: TRBJ2-1; D gene: .; CDR3 DNA: TGTGCCAGCACCGGCGACAGGACTGACTACAATGAGCAGTTCTTC; CDR3 protein: CASTGDRTDYNEQFF
clone size: .; V gene: TRBV21-1; J gene: TRBJ1-4; D gene: .; CDR3 DNA: TGTGCCAGCAGCAAAGTTTTACAGGGGCGTGAAAAACTGTTTTTT; CDR3 protein: CASSKVLQGREKLFF
clone size: .; V gene: TRBV6-5; J gene: TRBJ1-2; D gene: TRBD1; CDR3 DNA: TGTGCCAGCGGGTCACCAGACAGGGACTATGGCTACACCTTC; CDR3 protein: CASGSPDRDYGYTF
clone size: .; V gene: TRBV10-3; J gene: TRBJ2-7; D gene: .; CDR3 DNA: TGTGCCATCAGTGAGTTTTTCCACTACGAGCAGTACTTC; CDR3 protein: CAISEFFHYEQYF
clone size: .; V gene: TRBV7-8; J gene: TRBJ2-1; D gene: .; CDR3 DNA: TGTGCCAGCAGCTTTTTTCGGAATGAGCAGTTCTTC; CDR3 protein: CASSFFRNEQFF
clone size: .; V gene: TRBV2; J gene: TRBJ2-7; D gene: TRBD1; CDR3 DNA: TGTGCCAGCAGCAGGGCGGGACAGGTATCCTACGAGCAGTACTTC; CDR3 protein: CASSRAGQVSYEQYF